This TCR beta chain was profiled in a study of shared clonotypes between healthy human individuals. General study points: Non-shared clonotypes showed lower generation probabilities than clonotypes common to all four donors.

Trimming stripped 5 bases from V and 3 bases from J, with 5 bases between. This CDR3 region has 11 residues. Germline V gives CDR1 MNHEY, CDR2 SMNVEV (reference sequence). Authors' processing steps: ImmunoSEQ yielded junction-only sequences lacking quality scores, so filtering differed. TCRdb's copy holds only in-frame clones and misses some; the assay was immunoSEQ multiplex PCR. Clonal size and the V and J genes are those of that table, whereas D and trimming came from the DNA. The data hold hundreds of thousands of clones, with approximately 79% observed a single time. In regard to this clone: The antigen remains unidentified.

The chain employs TRBV27 and TRBJ2-7; D remains unclear. This TCR was recovered from a woman in her twenties or thirties in good health. Specimen: memory CD4+ T cells sorted from blood. Subset denoted: CD45RA-negative fraction. CDR3 loop: CASSQNYEQYF. Here the CDR3 DNA reads TGTGCCAGCAGTCAGAACTACGAGCAGTACTTC.